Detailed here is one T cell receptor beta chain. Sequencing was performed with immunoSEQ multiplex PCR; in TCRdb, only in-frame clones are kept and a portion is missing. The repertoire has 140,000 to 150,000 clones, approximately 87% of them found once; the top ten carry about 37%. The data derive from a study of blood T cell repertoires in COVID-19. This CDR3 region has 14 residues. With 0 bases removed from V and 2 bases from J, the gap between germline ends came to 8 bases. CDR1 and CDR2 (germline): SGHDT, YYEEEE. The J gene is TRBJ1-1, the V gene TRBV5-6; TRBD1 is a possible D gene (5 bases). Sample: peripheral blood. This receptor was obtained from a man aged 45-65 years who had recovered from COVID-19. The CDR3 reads CASSLAGINTEAFF. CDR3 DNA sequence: TGTGCCAGCAGCTTGGCAGGGATTAACACTGAAGCTTTCTTT.